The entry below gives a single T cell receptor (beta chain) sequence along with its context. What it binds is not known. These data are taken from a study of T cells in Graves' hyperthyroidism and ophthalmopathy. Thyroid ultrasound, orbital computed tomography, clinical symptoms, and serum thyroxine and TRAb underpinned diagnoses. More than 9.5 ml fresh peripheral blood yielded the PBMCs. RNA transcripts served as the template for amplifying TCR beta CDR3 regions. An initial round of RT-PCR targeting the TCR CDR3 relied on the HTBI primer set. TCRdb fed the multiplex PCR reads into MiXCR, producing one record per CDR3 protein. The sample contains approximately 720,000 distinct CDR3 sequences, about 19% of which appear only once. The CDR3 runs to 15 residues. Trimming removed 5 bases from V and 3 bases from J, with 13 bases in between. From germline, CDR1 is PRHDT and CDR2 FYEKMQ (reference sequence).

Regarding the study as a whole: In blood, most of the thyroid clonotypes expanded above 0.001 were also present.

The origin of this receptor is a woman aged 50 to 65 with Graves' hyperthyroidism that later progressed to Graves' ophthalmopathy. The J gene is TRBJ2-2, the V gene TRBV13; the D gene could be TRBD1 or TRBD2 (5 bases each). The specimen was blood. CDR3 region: CASSPEGPHTGELFF. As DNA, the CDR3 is TGTGCCAGCAGCCCCGAGGGGCCCCACACCGGGGAGCTGTTTTTT.